This T cell receptor (beta chain) was recovered during a study of cytomegalovirus exposure and HLA in healthy donors. PCR primers comprised 60 Vbeta and 13 Jbeta primers. Here immunoSEQ multiplex PCR was the method, and the copy in TCRdb shows in-frame clones only, minus some. The table includes about 210,000 clones, around 80% detected once. Sequenced: PBMCs. The receptor comes from a boy younger than 18 in good health and CMV-seronegative.

The DNA for the CDR3 is TGCGCCAGCAGCTTTAGTTCATCTAGCACAGATACGCAGTATTTT. Its translation is CASSFSSSSTDTQYF. The chain links TRBV5-1 to TRBJ2-3; D is undetermined. Germline CDR1 is SGHRS and CDR2 is YFSETQ. Trimming removed 2 bases at V and 0 bases at J, with 10 bases between. The CDR3 is made up of 15 amino acids.